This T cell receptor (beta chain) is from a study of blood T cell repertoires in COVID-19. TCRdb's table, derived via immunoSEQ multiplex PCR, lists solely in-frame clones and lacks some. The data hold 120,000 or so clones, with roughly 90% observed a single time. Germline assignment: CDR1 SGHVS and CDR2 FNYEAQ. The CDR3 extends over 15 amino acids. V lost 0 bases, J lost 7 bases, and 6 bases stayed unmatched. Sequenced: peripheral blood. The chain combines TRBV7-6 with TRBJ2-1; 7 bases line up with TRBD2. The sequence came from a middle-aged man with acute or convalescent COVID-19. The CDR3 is CASSLAPAGLNEQFF. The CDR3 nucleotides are TGTGCCAGCAGCTTAGCGCCAGCGGGGCTTAATGAGCAGTTCTTC.